These 25 T cell receptor beta chains came from one sample sequenced in a study of a mutant IDH1 vaccine in newly diagnosed glioma (dated by TCRdb to the early 2020s). What this sample's time point label stands for: week 35, safety follow-up. A 20-mer mutant IDH1 peptide at 300 micrograms in Montanide made up each vaccine dose, which was injected subcutaneously together with topical imiquimod. Libraries were constructed by the immunoSEQ multiplex PCR assay. TCRdb re-hosts the immuneACCESS table, in-frame sequences only. Its copies lack some clones; in the studies checked, an unresolved V gene accounts for under half of them, and the cause for the rest is not known. The sample records tens of thousands of clones, less than 90% of which are singletons. 1.5% to 2% of the sample belongs to the ten largest clones. The antigens for these receptors are not known. This sample comprised PBMCs, obtained from a glioma patient whose treatment included an IDH1 peptide vaccine. Source of these receptors: a man aged 35 to 55 with glioma.

The chain has TRBV27 and TRBJ2-3; 8 bases match TRBD2. Germline trimming cut 8 bases from V and 3 bases from J; bases unmatched to any gene: 7. The germline CDR1 and CDR2 sequences are MNHEY and SMNVEV (reference sequence). The CDR3 sequence is 14 residues long. In DNA, the CDR3 is TGTGCCAGCCGGCGGGGGGTTAGGACAGATACGCAGTATTTT. Protein: CASRRGVRTDTQYF.

The chain combines TRBV18 with TRBJ1-1, with D unclear. Germline CDR1 reads KGHSH; CDR2 reads LQKENI. The CDR3 loop spans 15 amino acids. Trimming took 0 bases from V and 1 from J, leaving 9 bases between them. CDR3 in DNA: TGTGCCAGCTCACCACCGTCCTGGAAGAACACTGAAGCTTTCTTT. This gives the protein CASSPPSWKNTEAFF.

The chain is built from TRBV4-2 and TRBJ2-1; D is perhaps TRBD1 or TRBD2 (5 bases each). CDR1 and CDR2 (germline): LGHNA, YNFKEQ. The CDR3 loop spans 14 amino acids. The V end was cut by 8 bases, the J end by 2 bases, with 13 bases between. The chain's CDR3 is CASRDLGPYNEQFF. CDR3 in DNA: TGTGCCAGCCGGGACCTCGGACCCTACAATGAGCAGTTCTTC.

The chain is built from TRBV6-1 and TRBJ1-5; D is uncertain. Germline-derived CDR1 and CDR2 are MNHNS and SASEGT. Trimming pared 10 bases from V and 6 bases from J, leaving 19 bases between. The CDR3 contains 14 residues. CDR3 DNA: TGTGCCACCAGAGGCGGTTTATTCGGTCAGCCCCAGCATTTT. Translation: CATRGGLFGQPQHF.

V and J are TRBV5-6 and TRBJ2-5; D not certain. From germline, CDR1 is SGHDT and CDR2 YYEEEE. The ends were cut back, 0 bases at V and 1 base at J, with 4 bases in the middle. CDR3 length: 13 amino acids. DNA of the CDR3: TGTGCCAGCAGCTTGGGACTCCAAGAGACCCAGTACTTC. This translates into CASSLGLQETQYF.

The V and J genes are TRBV6-1 and TRBJ1-5, with 8 bases that match TRBD1. Per the germline V gene, CDR1 is MNHNS and CDR2 is SASEGT. This CDR3 has 14 residues. The V segment lost 7 bases and the J segment 5 bases; nucleotides outside the gene matches: 7. The CDR3 protein is CASNQGARDQPQHF. CDR3 coding DNA: TGTGCCAGCAACCAGGGGGCTCGGGATCAGCCCCAGCATTTT.

The CDR3 loop is CASSLFGGESYTF. As DNA, the CDR3 is TGTGCCAGCAGCTTATTCGGGGGCGAAAGCTACACCTTC. V gene TRBV7-2 combines with J gene TRBJ1-2; D perhaps matches TRBD1 (6 bases). The CDR3 length is 13 residues. The V and J ends lost 2 bases and 9 bases respectively, with 13 bases between them. The V gene's germline CDR1 is SGHTA and CDR2 FQGNSA.

The chain links TRBV4-1 to TRBJ2-2; 14 positions agree with TRBD2. Germline CDR1 and CDR2: MGHRA and YSYEKL. The CDR3 spans 17 residues. J gave up 6 bases and V 4 bases, and 7 bases lay outside the gene matches. The CDR3 DNA is TGCGCCAGCAGCCGGGGGACTAGCGGGAGAGGGGCCGGGGAGCTGTTTTTT. Its protein is CASSRGTSGRGAGELFF.

This CDR3 reads CAIRDLWTVGVYGYTF. The CDR3 DNA is TGTGCCATCAGGGACCTCTGGACAGTGGGGGTCTATGGCTACACCTTC. This chain uses TRBV10-3 with TRBJ1-2; D is possibly TRBD1 (6 bases). CDR1 and CDR2 from the germline V gene are ENHRY and SYGVKD. This CDR3 contains 16 residues. V dropped 6 bases and J dropped 4 bases, with 21 bases sitting between them.

The V and J genes are TRBV6-1 and TRBJ2-5; 7 nucleotides agree with TRBD1. After removal of 1 base from V and 2 bases from J, the junction contained 7 bases not matched to a gene. This CDR3 has 16 residues. CDR1 and CDR2 (germline): MNHNS, SASEGT. The CDR3, as DNA: TGTGCCAGCAGTGAAGGAGTTTCAGGGGGACAAGAGACCCAGTACTTC. Amino acid sequence: CASSEGVSGGQETQYF.

This clone rates as medium-sized. This chain connects TRBV6-5 to TRBJ2-7, with 8 bases that match TRBD1. V shed 2 bases, J shed 13 bases, and the junction held 7 bases outside the gene matches. Germline V gene lookup returns CDR1 MNHEY and CDR2 SVGAGI. This CDR3 contains 12 residues. CDR3 nucleotide sequence: TGTGCCAGCAGTTACCCCGAGGACAGGGTATACTTC. Translation gives CASSYPEDRVYF.

The chain links TRBV10-2 to TRBJ1-2; a weak D match, TRBD1 (5 bases). The CDR3 extends over 19 amino acids. Trimming left V 2 bases short and J 4 bases short, with 26 bases between. Germline CDR1 is WSHSY and CDR2 is SAAADI. The CDR3 DNA sequence: TGCGCCAGCAGTGAGGCGGGATTGGGGGGTCAGGCGGGATTCTATGGCTACACCTTC. This sequence encodes CASSEAGLGGQAGFYGYTF.

The chain employs TRBV5-4 and TRBJ2-2; weak D call: TRBD2 (6 bases). The CDR3 length is 17 residues. Germline V gives CDR1 SGHNT, CDR2 YYREEE (reference sequence). Trimming pared 2 bases from V and 6 bases from J, leaving 20 bases between. The CDR3 here is CASSFGSGSTLAGELFF. CDR3 bases: TGTGCCAGCAGCTTCGGTAGCGGTTCGACGTTAGCCGGGGAGCTGTTTTTT.

The chain recombines TRBV2 with TRBJ2-7; 8 nucleotides align to TRBD1. The V segment lost 11 bases and the J segment 2 bases; nucleotides outside the gene matches: 5. The CDR3 is made up of 12 amino acids. Looked up from germline, CDR1 is SNHLY and CDR2 is FYNNEI. The chain's CDR3 is CASTGDAYEQYF. The CDR3 DNA is TGTGCCTCGACAGGGGACGCCTACGAGCAGTACTTC.

V gene TRBV5-6 combines with J gene TRBJ2-1, with 7 bases identical to TRBD1. The junction had 9 bases not matched to a gene; V was cut back by 4 bases and J by 8 bases. From germline, CDR1 is SGHDT and CDR2 YYEEEE. The CDR3 contains 14 residues. The CDR3 here is CASSDTGAADEQFF. CDR3 sequence (DNA): TGTGCCAGCAGCGATACAGGGGCCGCCGATGAGCAGTTCTTC. The full variable domain, in which reference TRBV5-6 and TRBJ2-1 provide the parts outside the CDR3, is DAGVTQSPTHLIKTRGQQVTLRCSPKSGHDTVSWYQQALGQGPQFIFQYYEEEERQRGNFPDRFSGHQFPNYSSELNVNALLLGDSALYLCASSDTGAADEQFFGPGTRLTVL.

The sample holds a few counts of this clone. The chain carries TRBV11-2 and TRBJ2-5, with D unresolved. There are 13 residues in the CDR3. Per germline, CDR1 SGHAT and CDR2 FQNNGV. V was shortened by 5 bases and J by 4 bases, with 11 bases between the two germline ends. The CDR3 region is CASSPRPRETQYF. In nucleotides, the CDR3 is TGTGCCAGCAGCCCGCGGCCCCGAGAGACCCAGTACTTC.

As DNA, the CDR3 is TGCGCCAGCGGAAGGGGAGAGAATACGCAGTATTTT. It encodes CASGRGENTQYF. The V and J genes are TRBV5-1 and TRBJ2-3; D is possibly TRBD1 or TRBD2 (5 bases each). Germline V lookup: CDR1 SGHRS, CDR2 YFSETQ. Trimming took off 7 bases at V and 7 bases at J, with 13 bases between the two ends. The CDR3 consists of 12 residues.

The J gene is TRBJ2-6, the V gene TRBV7-2; D may be TRBD1 (5 bases). The germline gives CDR1 SGHTA, CDR2 FQGNSA. The CDR3 consists of 18 residues. The germline V and J ends were trimmed by 5 bases and 1 base, with 18 bases remaining between them. CDR3 nucleotides: TGTGCCAGCAGCCAGGGAAGGGGTCTCCCTTCTGGGGCCAACGTCCTGACTTTC. The encoded protein is CASSQGRGLPSGANVLTF.

The chain couples TRBV2 to TRBJ1-4; tentative D call: TRBD1 (5 bases). V gave up 0 bases and J gave up 0 bases, with 8 bases separating them. The CDR3 extends over 16 amino acids. Per germline, CDR1 SNHLY and CDR2 FYNNEI. CDR3: CASSEAGVSTNEKLFF. The CDR3 DNA reads as TGTGCCAGCAGTGAAGCGGGGGTATCAACTAATGAAAAACTGTTTTTT.

This clone was recorded once. This chain links TRBV10-3 with TRBJ1-1; D may be TRBD1 (5 bases). This CDR3 region has 16 residues. The V end lost 4 bases, the J end lost 0 bases, and 15 bases lay between the germline ends. Germline V gene sequence: CDR1 ENHRY, CDR2 SYGVKD. This chain's CDR3 is CAISGGTLTLNTEAFF. CDR3 in DNA: TGTGCCATCAGTGGGGGGACTCTTACCCTGAACACTGAAGCTTTCTTT.

The gene calls are TRBV4-2 and TRBJ2-5; D might be TRBD2 (5 bases). CDR3 size: 15 residues. CDR1 is LGHNA, CDR2 YNFKEQ, per germline. V was clipped by 0 bases and J by 5 bases, with 13 bases between them. CDR3 in amino acids: CASSQDLLVSETQYF. The DNA of the CDR3 is TGTGCCAGCAGCCAAGACCTACTAGTTTCGGAGACCCAGTACTTC.

V and J are TRBV7-2 and TRBJ1-2; 7 nucleotides align to TRBD1. Trimming took 1 base from V and 5 from J; bases not matched to a gene: 7. Germline V gives CDR1 SGHTA, CDR2 FQGNSA. This CDR3 has 15 amino acids. DNA for the CDR3: TGTGCCAGCAGCTTAGGGTGGACAGGCGCATATGGCTACACCTTC. It encodes CASSLGWTGAYGYTF.

This clone was found once. In DNA form, the CDR3 reads TGTGCCAGCAGCGCCGTGGGACTAGGGGGGAATGAGCAGTTCTTC. This gives the protein CASSAVGLGGNEQFF. The chain recombines TRBV9 with TRBJ2-1, with 8 bases that match TRBD2. The CDR3 covers 15 residues. Per the germline V gene, CDR1 is SGDLS and CDR2 is YYNGEE. V shed 3 bases and J 7 bases; nucleotides not matched to a gene: 9.

This sequence joins TRBV7-2 and TRBJ1-1; D call uncertain. V lost 2 bases and J lost 11, with 15 bases in between. Germline V gene data show CDR1 as SGHTA and CDR2 as FQGNSA. The CDR3 runs to 13 residues. This CDR3 reads CASSLRTADRAFF. CDR3 in DNA: TGTGCCAGCAGCTTAAGGACGGCAGATCGGGCTTTCTTT. Combining the CDR3 with reference TRBV7-2 and TRBJ1-1 gives the whole variable domain GAGVSQSPSNKVTEKGKDVELRCDPISGHTALYWYRQSLGQGLEFLIYFQGNSAPDKSGLPSDRFSAERTGGSVSTLTIQRTQQEDSAVYLCASSLRTADRAFFGQGTRLTVV.

V is TRBV10-3 and J is TRBJ1-2; D is possibly TRBD1 (5 bases). CDR1 ENHRY and CDR2 SYGVKD come from the germline V gene. Deletions cut 0 bases from V and 8 bases from J, with 13 bases between. This CDR3 is built from 14 residues. CDR3 DNA: TGTGCCATCAGTGAGTCAGGTGCAGGGACCGGCTACACCTTC. Translation: CAISESGAGTGYTF.